One and the same sample provided the 27 T cell receptor beta chains below, sequenced in a study of T cells after yellow fever vaccination. TCRdb ran MiXCR on the 5' RACE reads and lists one entry per CDR3 protein. The sample records fewer than 450,000 distinct CDR3 sequences, about 4% being singletons. The sequencing here drew on PBMCs, taken 5 days after the yellow fever booster vaccination. The receptors come from a man aged 18 to 29 who received the YFV17D yellow fever vaccine.

The table lists this clonotype with a few counts. V and J are TRBV20-1 and TRBJ2-4, with D perhaps TRBD2 (6 bases). The CDR3 consists of 16 residues. V shed 3 bases and J shed 3 bases, with 18 bases lying between them. CDR1 and CDR2 from the germline V gene are DFQATT and SNEGSKA (reference sequence). The CDR3 DNA reads as TGCAGTGCTAGGCGCAGAGCGGGTCTTGGCAAAAACATTCAGTACTTC. Its protein product is CSARRRAGLGKNIQYF.

This clonotype was observed a few times. The J gene is TRBJ1-5, the V gene TRBV5-6; TRBD1 is a possible D gene (6 bases). This CDR3 has 16 residues. CDR1 SGHDT and CDR2 YYEEEE come from the germline V gene. The V end was cut by 1 base, the J end by 5 bases, with 16 bases between. The CDR3 sequence: CASSLSAGTPDQPQHF. The DNA for the CDR3 is TGTGCCAGCAGCTTGTCCGCCGGGACACCAGATCAGCCCCAGCATTTT.

The CDR3 DNA reads as TGCAGTGCTAGAGCCGGGACAGGGCCCCTCAATGAGCAGTTCTTC. Amino acid sequence: CSARAGTGPLNEQFF. The chain joins TRBV20-1 to TRBJ2-1, with TRBD1 matching over 9 bases. The ends lost 1 base at V and 6 bases at J; junction bases unmatched: 7. From germline, CDR1 is DFQATT and CDR2 SNEGSKA (reference sequence). The CDR3 is 15 amino acids.

This chain connects TRBV19 to TRBJ2-1, with 7 bases fitting TRBD2. The ends lost 0 bases at V and 9 bases at J; junction bases unmatched: 11. This CDR3 is built from 16 residues. CDR1 and CDR2 from the germline V gene are LNHDA and SQIVND (reference sequence). The chain's CDR3 is CASSIDERGGGSEQFF. In nucleotides, the CDR3 is TGTGCCAGTAGTATAGATGAGCGGGGTGGAGGGAGTGAGCAGTTCTTC.

There are many counts of this clonotype. The J gene is TRBJ1-2, the V gene TRBV4-2; D may be TRBD1 (6 bases). The germline V gene encodes CDR1 LGHNA and CDR2 YNFKEQ. The CDR3 spans 14 residues. Trimming stripped 0 bases from V and 4 bases from J, with 9 bases between. The CDR3 is CASSQEGGGYGYTF. The CDR3 bases are TGTGCCAGCAGCCAAGAGGGGGGCGGCTATGGCTACACCTTC.

This clonotype turned up a few times. The chain joins TRBV28 to TRBJ1-2; 7 bases match TRBD1. CDR1 is MDHEN and CDR2 is SYDVKM in the germline V gene. CDR3 length: 15 residues. Trimming cost V 6 bases and J 4 bases; bases outside gene matches: 11. CDR3 in amino acids: CASSPPGTAPYGYTF. CDR3 nucleotide sequence: TGTGCCAGCAGCCCCCCCGGGACAGCCCCCTATGGCTACACCTTC.

The chain joins TRBV19 to TRBJ1-1; TRBD1 aligns across 10 bases. Trimming cost V 3 bases and J 1 base; bases outside gene matches: 2. The CDR3 covers 15 residues. Looked up from germline, CDR1 is LNHDA and CDR2 is SQIVND (reference sequence). CDR3 DNA: TGTGCCAGTAGTATCTGGACAGGGGGGAACACTGAAGCTTTCTTT. Protein sequence: CASSIWTGGNTEAFF.

This clonotype was observed a handful of times. The chain links TRBV6-1 to TRBJ1-6, with D uncertain. V was cut by 2 bases and J by 10 bases, with 6 bases left in between. Germline V gene lookup returns CDR1 MNHNS and CDR2 SASEGT. This CDR3 is built from 12 residues. The chain's CDR3 is CASSEMESPLHF. As DNA, the CDR3 is TGTGCCAGCAGTGAAATGGAATCACCCCTCCACTTT.

This chain connects TRBV6-2 or TRBV6-3 to TRBJ1-2; D is uncertain. The V and J ends lost 7 bases and 13 bases respectively, with 22 bases between them. CDR1 and CDR2 from the germline V gene are MNHEY and SVGEGT. CDR3 length: 13 residues. The CDR3: CASTSSGGSIITF. In DNA form, the CDR3 reads TGTGCCAGCACGTCGTCAGGCGGGTCTATTATCACCTTC.

The chain is built from TRBV11-1 and TRBJ2-2; TRBD2 agrees at 7 bases. The V gene's germline CDR1 is SGHAT and CDR2 FQDESV (reference sequence). This CDR3 has 17 residues. The J segment lost 2 bases and the V segment lost 0 bases, leaving 6 bases of the junction unmatched. CDR3 sequence reads: CASSLASRGVNTGELFF. Written as DNA, the CDR3 is TGTGCCAGCAGCTTAGCGTCCCGGGGGGTTAACACCGGGGAGCTGTTTTTT. The whole variable domain, remainder taken from reference TRBV11-1 and TRBJ2-2, is EAEVAQSPRYKITEKSQAVAFWCDPISGHATLYWYRQILGQGPELLVQFQDESVVDDSQLPKDRFSAERLKGVDSTLKIQPAELGDSAMYLCASSLASRGVNTGELFFGEGSRLTVL.

This clonotype has only one observation. The chain combines TRBV3-1 with TRBJ2-2; D is possibly TRBD2 (6 bases). CDR1 LGHDT and CDR2 YNNKEL come from the germline V gene (reference sequence). The CDR3 is 15 amino acids. Trimming took 5 bases from V and 0 from J, leaving 10 bases between them. CDR3 sequence: CASSDRTTNTGELFF. CDR3 coding DNA: TGTGCCAGCAGCGATAGGACTACGAACACCGGGGAGCTGTTTTTT.

The gene calls are TRBV7-6 and TRBJ2-3; a weak D match, TRBD1 (6 bases). The CDR3 totals 14 residues. V lost 3 bases, J lost 6 bases, and 13 bases lay in between. The V gene's germline CDR1 is SGHVS and CDR2 FNYEAQ. CDR3 in DNA: TGTGCCAGCAGCTTTCAGGGGTCAGCGGATACGCAGTATTTT. Amino acids: CASSFQGSADTQYF.

This clonotype was picked up many times. The gene calls are TRBV7-9 and TRBJ2-3; perhaps TRBD2 as D (6 bases). V dropped 1 base and J dropped 2 bases, with 13 bases sitting between them. This CDR3 is 16 amino acids long. Germline values: CDR1 SEHNR, CDR2 FQNEAQ (reference sequence). CDR3 region: CASSLGAGSYTDTQYF. The CDR3 DNA reads TGTGCCAGCAGCTTAGGGGCGGGAAGCTACACAGATACGCAGTATTTT. Together with reference TRBV7-9 and TRBJ2-3, the CDR3 gives the full variable domain: DTGVSQNPRHKITKRGQNVTFRCDPISEHNRLYWYRQTLGQGPEFLTYFQNEAQLEKSRLLSDRFSAERPKGSFSTLEIQRTEQGDSAMYLCASSLGAGSYTDTQYFGPGTRLTVL.

V is TRBV5-1 and J is TRBJ2-7; a weak D match, TRBD1 (6 bases). The CDR3 totals 15 residues. In germline, CDR1 is SGHRS, CDR2 YFSETQ. With 0 bases removed from V and 2 bases from J, the gap between germline ends came to 12 bases. In DNA form, the CDR3 reads TGCGCCAGCAGCTTGGAGCCAGGACAGACCTACGAGCAGTACGTC. The encoded protein is CASSLEPGQTYEQYV.

This clonotype appeared a few times. The chain couples TRBV30 to TRBJ2-5, with D possibly matching TRBD2 (6 bases). CDR1 and CDR2 from the germline V gene are GTSNPN and SVGIG (reference sequence). V was cut by 0 bases and J by 5 bases, with 16 bases left in between. The CDR3 spans 15 residues. In DNA form, the CDR3 reads TGTGCCTGGAGTGTACGAGTCCCCGGGACTGAGACCCAGTACTTC. Encoded protein: CAWSVRVPGTETQYF.

The sample holds a few counts of this clonotype. The chain recombines TRBV7-9 with TRBJ2-7; no firm D call. The V gene lost 1 base and the J gene lost 9 bases, with 10 bases spanning the gap. Germline CDR1 is SEHNR and CDR2 is FQNEAQ (reference sequence). This CDR3 has 12 residues. The CDR3 DNA is TGTGCCAGCAGCTTAGTGACCTCTGGGCAGTACGTC. Protein: CASSLVTSGQYV.

The sample holds many counts of this clonotype. The chain has TRBV20-1 and TRBJ2-1; perhaps TRBD1 as D (5 bases). Germline CDR1 and CDR2: DFQATT and SNEGSKA (reference sequence). V was clipped by 7 bases and J by 4 bases, with 11 bases between them. The CDR3 extends over 12 amino acids. The CDR3 spells CSVLPGYNEQFF. CDR3 DNA: TGCAGTGTCCTCCCAGGGTACAATGAGCAGTTCTTC.

This clonotype was counted many times. V and J are TRBV7-2 and TRBJ2-2, with 8 bases that match TRBD2. In germline, CDR1 is SGHTA, CDR2 FQGNSA. J was trimmed by 3 bases and V by 6 bases; bases with no gene match: 3. The CDR3 contains 14 residues. CDR3: CASRGTSYTGELFF. The CDR3 DNA is TGTGCCAGCAGGGGGACTAGTTACACCGGGGAGCTGTTTTTT.

This clonotype was seen repeatedly, ten times or more. The genes are TRBV6-6 and TRBJ1-1; D uncertain. The CDR3 sequence is 14 residues long. CDR1 and CDR2 from the germline V gene are MNHNY and SVGAGI (reference sequence). Trimming took 5 bases from V and 1 from J, leaving 11 bases between them. The CDR3 loop reads CASSGNRWNTEAFF. As DNA, the CDR3 is TGTGCCAGCAGTGGAAATCGGTGGAACACTGAAGCTTTCTTT.

This clonotype was seen at least ten times. The V and J genes are TRBV3-1 and TRBJ2-5; perhaps TRBD2 as D (6 bases). Germline V gene sequence: CDR1 LGHDT, CDR2 YNNKEL (reference sequence). Between the trimmed V and J ends, which lost 4 bases and 3 bases, there was a span of 6 bases. This CDR3 has 12 amino acids. Here the CDR3 DNA reads TGTGCCAGCAGCCTAGCGGAAGAGACCCAGTACTTC. This codes for CASSLAEETQYF.

This clonotype was counted at least ten times. The chain employs TRBV6-5 and TRBJ2-2; 12 nucleotides match TRBD1. Trimming at V came to 2 bases and at J to 6 bases, leaving 7 bases not matched to a gene. Germline CDR1 MNHEY, CDR2 SVGAGI. The CDR3 covers 17 residues. The CDR3 region is CASSYEYGTGGPGELFF. The DNA of the CDR3 is TGTGCCAGCAGTTACGAATATGGGACAGGGGGCCCCGGGGAGCTGTTTTTT.

This clonotype was detected only a few times. The V call is TRBV20-1, the J call TRBJ2-7, with D perhaps matching TRBD1 (6 bases). The germline V gene encodes CDR1 DFQATT and CDR2 SNEGSKA (reference sequence). This CDR3 comprises 15 residues. V was pared by 0 bases and J by 0 bases, with 12 bases between. CDR3 sequence (DNA): TGCAGTGCTAGAGATGTGGACAGAAGCTCCTACGAGCAGTACGTC. It codes for CSARDVDRSSYEQYV.

This clonotype has ten or more counts. The CDR3 coding sequence is TGTGCCAGCAGCCCGGACGGAGATGAAAAACTGTTTTTT. This sequence encodes CASSPDGDEKLFF. The J gene is TRBJ1-4, the V gene TRBV7-9; D is ambiguous. Germline CDR1 reads SEHNR; CDR2 reads FQNEAQ (reference sequence). Trimming pared 5 bases from V and 6 bases from J, leaving 10 bases between. The CDR3 loop spans 13 amino acids.

In this sample, this clonotype turned up many times. This sequence joins TRBV29-1 and TRBJ2-5, with D hard to call. Germline assignment: CDR1 SQVTM and CDR2 ANQGSEA. V lost 5 bases and J 1 base, leaving 11 bases between the germline ends. This CDR3 spans 13 amino acids. CDR3: CSVLGPLQETQYF. CDR3 in DNA: TGCAGCGTTCTAGGGCCACTCCAAGAGACCCAGTACTTC.

At least ten counts were recorded for this clonotype. The chain recombines TRBV7-9 with TRBJ2-5; 9 bases line up with TRBD2. The germline V gene has CDR1 SEHNR and CDR2 FQNEAQ (reference sequence). After removal of 5 bases from V and 4 bases from J, the junction contained 8 bases not matched to a gene. This CDR3 contains 15 residues. The CDR3 DNA sequence: TGTGCCAGCAGCGCGGGGCTGCGGGGGGGAGAGACCCAGTACTTC. Protein sequence: CASSAGLRGGETQYF.

This clonotype has only a few counts. The chain employs TRBV20-1 and TRBJ2-1; 8 nucleotides agree with TRBD1. The trim removed 1 base at V and 2 bases at J, leaving 1 base unmatched. Germline loops: CDR1 DFQATT, CDR2 SNEGSKA (reference sequence). The CDR3 runs to 14 residues. The CDR3 is CSARARGPYNEQFF. The CDR3 nucleotides are TGCAGTGCTAGAGCCAGGGGGCCCTACAATGAGCAGTTCTTC.

This clonotype was recorded many times. The rearrangement joins TRBV5-1 to TRBJ2-5; 12 bases agree with TRBD2. The J segment lost 5 bases and the V segment lost 0 bases, leaving 5 bases of the junction unmatched. Per germline, CDR1 SGHRS and CDR2 YFSETQ. CDR3 size: 16 residues. As DNA, the CDR3 is TGCGCCAGCAGCTTGGGACTAGCGGGGGTTTCGGAGACCCAGTACTTC. Encoded protein: CASSLGLAGVSETQYF.